This T cell receptor (beta chain) was recorded in a study of T cell repertoires in cytomegalovirus infection. On the study more broadly: It can be stated that public TCR beta signatures indicated CMV infection as well as a matching HLA type.

Whole-study results and caveats: The response measured ex vivo was dominated by TCR beta clonotypes (HLA-C-restricted and CMV-specific).

There are 15 residues in the CDR3. CDR1 SGHDT and CDR2 YYEEEE come from the germline V gene. The J segment lost 4 bases and the V segment lost 3 bases, leaving 9 bases of the junction unmatched. In regard to this clonotype: No antigen is known for it.

Each CDR3 protein is one row after TCRdb ran MiXCR on the reads. Counted here are about 270,000 distinct CDR3 sequences, less than 25% occurring once; the ten biggest clones make up around 20%. This TCR came from a human donor in good health (CMV status not recorded). Some clones in this sample may be carry-over from other donors' samples. The V and J genes are TRBV5-6 and TRBJ1-1; 7 bases agree with TRBD1. Source: cultured PBMCs, taken from culture after CMV antigen stimulation. CDR3 in DNA: TGTGCCAGCAGCTCGCGGAAGGGGGCGAGCACTGAAGCTTTCTTT. Translation gives CASSSRKGASTEAFF.